The rows below give T cell receptor beta chains drawn from one sample of a study of beta chain features in type 1 diabetes. Only in-frame clones appear in the TCRdb table, and some are missing; sequencing was by immunoSEQ multiplex PCR. The sample contains about 300,000 clones, 7% to 9% of which appear only once. Sequencing was carried out using central memory CD4+ T cells from blood. Source of these receptors: a woman younger than 35 in good health. Both conserved end residues are part of each CDR3. A D gene is named only where the DNA matches it firmly. Not all rows give a size; the values are once, few, many and, for expanded clones, a class.

size	J	D	V	CDR3	DNA
NA	TRBJ1-1	TRBD1	TRBV19	CASSDRVVDTEAFF	TGTGCCAGTAGCGACAGGGTAGTTGACACTGAAGCTTTCTTT
NA	TRBJ2-7	NA	TRBV5-1	CASSPSRQENYEQYF	TGCGCCAGCAGCCCGAGTCGCCAGGAAAACTACGAGCAGTACTTC
NA	TRBJ2-1	TRBD2	TRBV11-2	CASRPFAGTSKFF	TGTGCCAGCAGACCTTTCGCCGGGACTAGCAAATTCTTC
NA	TRBJ2-3	NA	TRBV7-2	CASSSWSDTQYF	TGTGCCAGCAGCTCCTGGTCAGATACGCAGTATTTT
few	TRBJ1-2	NA	TRBV29-1	CSARHRALYGYTF	TGCAGCGCGAGACATAGGGCCCTCTATGGCTACACCTTC
NA	TRBJ2-5	TRBD2	TRBV9	CASSDSGTREETQYF	TGTGCCAGCAGCGACTCCGGGACTAGGGAAGAGACCCAGTACTTC
NA	TRBJ2-1	NA	TRBV19	CASSISGVRNEQFF	TGTGCCAGTAGTATTTCCGGGGTTCGGAATGAGCAGTTCTTC
many	TRBJ2-1	NA	TRBV14	CASSNPGPRGHNEQFF	TGTGCCAGCAGCAACCCCGGGCCACGCGGGCACAATGAGCAGTTCTTC
few	TRBJ1-1	NA	TRBV4-2	CASSRRDGLDTEAFF	TGTGCCAGCAGCCGTCGAGACGGGTTGGACACTGAAGCTTTCTTT
NA	TRBJ1-6	NA	TRBV2	CASTWAGRSPLHF	TGTGCCAGCACATGGGCAGGAAGGTCACCCCTCCACTTT
NA	TRBJ2-2	TRBD2	TRBV30	CAWTRDSGRPTGELLF	TGTGCCTGGACCCGGGATAGCGGGAGGCCCACCGGGGAGCTGCTTTTT